Listed here are 22 T cell receptor beta chains from one sample, sequenced in a study of blood T cell repertoires in COVID-19. Using immunoSEQ multiplex PCR, the repertoire was profiled, and TCRdb retains in-frame clones only, with some absent. Of fewer than 300,000 clones detected, about 90% appear once; the ten largest clones hold approximately 1.5%. Input material: peripheral blood. These receptors all stem from a woman aged 40 to 50 who had recovered from COVID-19.

The chain couples TRBV7-2 to TRBJ1-2; weak D call: TRBD1 (5 bases). CDR3 length: 14 amino acids. Trimming cost V 5 bases and J 8 bases, with 18 bases left between them. CDR1 and CDR2 from the germline V gene are SGHTA and FQGNSA. The CDR3 region has the DNA TGTGCCAGCAGCCGCCGGGGCAGGGAGGACGGCTACACCTTC. Protein: CASSRRGREDGYTF.

The chain employs TRBV6-5 and TRBJ2-7, with a tentative D call TRBD1 (6 bases). CDR3 length equals 14 residues. V was pared by 0 bases and J by 2 bases, with 8 bases between. Germline CDR1 reads MNHEY; CDR2 reads SVGAGI. Written as DNA, the CDR3 is TGTGCCAGCAGTTACTCGGGGGCCACCTACGAGCAGTACTTC. Protein product: CASSYSGATYEQYF.

The gene calls are TRBV27 and TRBJ2-3, with 7 positions matching TRBD1. This CDR3 comprises 13 residues. The ends lost 7 bases at V and 3 bases at J; junction bases unmatched: 4. Germline loops: CDR1 MNHEY, CDR2 SMNVEV (reference sequence). CDR3 nucleotides: TGTGCCAGCACCCGGACAGGAACAGATACGCAGTATTTT. Its protein product is CASTRTGTDTQYF.

The chain carries TRBV9 and TRBJ1-2; D is undetermined. Germline CDR1 SGDLS, CDR2 YYNGEE. Between the trimmed V and J ends, which lost 3 bases and 1 base, there was a span of 22 bases. CDR3 length: 18 residues. The CDR3 loop reads CASSGFGLQQASNYGYTF. Written as DNA, the CDR3 is TGTGCCAGCAGCGGATTCGGACTCCAGCAGGCAAGTAACTATGGCTACACCTTC.

The chain links TRBV7-9 to TRBJ2-1; TRBD2 might be the D (6 bases). V dropped 7 bases and J dropped 4 bases, with 17 bases sitting between them. CDR3 length equals 15 residues. Germline V lookup: CDR1 SEHNR, CDR2 FQNEAQ (reference sequence). The CDR3 reads CASTTPGRLYNEQFF. For the CDR3, the DNA is TGTGCCAGCACTACCCCGGGGAGGCTGTACAATGAGCAGTTCTTC.

The J gene is TRBJ1-5, the V gene TRBV19; 10 nucleotides match TRBD1. With 4 bases clipped from V and 6 bases from J, the junction kept 3 bases outside the gene matches. Germline CDR1 and CDR2: LNHDA and SQIVND (reference sequence). The CDR3 sequence is 14 residues long. CDR3 DNA sequence: TGTGCCAGTAGTAAGGACAGGGGGACTCAGCCCCAGCATTTT. Its translation is CASSKDRGTQPQHF.

This clone was recorded once. The CDR3 sequence is CAWGPGAEAFF. The CDR3 coding sequence is TGTGCCTGGGGGCCGGGGGCTGAAGCTTTCTTT. The V and J genes are TRBV30 and TRBJ1-1; TRBD1 is a possible D gene (5 bases). V was trimmed by 5 bases and J by 6 bases, leaving 10 bases between them. The CDR3 spans 11 residues. CDR1 and CDR2 from the germline V gene are GTSNPN and SVGIG (reference sequence).

Here the CDR3 DNA reads TGTGCCAGCAGCCTACGGTCGGGGGAAAACATTCAGTACTTC. Amino acids: CASSLRSGENIQYF. The rearrangement links TRBV7-2 to TRBJ2-4, with a possible D match to TRBD2 (6 bases). The CDR3 sequence is 14 residues long. V shed 5 bases and J shed 5 bases, with 13 bases lying between them. Looked up from germline, CDR1 is SGHTA and CDR2 is FQGNSA.

The V call is TRBV6-5, the J call TRBJ1-5; no clear D. The V and J ends lost 6 bases and 3 bases respectively, with 12 bases between them. The V gene's germline CDR1 is MNHEY and CDR2 SVGAGI. The CDR3 is 14 residues long. The DNA for the CDR3 is TGTGCCAGCAGAACGGGGAGGGACAATCAGCCCCAGCATTTT. Its translation is CASRTGRDNQPQHF.

The chain is built from TRBV5-6 and TRBJ1-5; 8 bases align to TRBD1. V dropped 4 bases and J dropped 4; count of bases not matched to a gene: 1. In germline, CDR1 is SGHDT, CDR2 YYEEEE. There are 13 residues in the CDR3. The CDR3 DNA reads as TGTGCCAGCAGCCGGGACAGGAATCAGCCCCAGCATTTT. It translates to CASSRDRNQPQHF.

J is TRBJ2-7 and V is TRBV4-1, with a weak D call TRBD2 (7 bases). Germline CDR1 and CDR2: MGHRA and YSYEKL. The CDR3 sequence is 14 residues long. V shed 5 bases and J shed 1 base, with 12 bases lying between them. The CDR3 sequence: CASSWGRGSYEQYF. Written as DNA, the CDR3 is TGCGCCAGCAGCTGGGGGCGGGGGTCCTACGAGCAGTACTTC.

The chain uses TRBV6-5 and TRBJ2-7; possibly TRBD1 for D (6 bases). Trimming took 5 bases from V and 5 from J, leaving 19 bases between them. CDR1 is MNHEY and CDR2 is SVGAGI in the germline V gene. The CDR3 totals 15 residues. For the CDR3, the DNA is TGTGCCAGCAGTCACGCCCCCAGGGGAAGGGACGAGCAGTACTTC. Translation gives CASSHAPRGRDEQYF.

This clone came up once. The DNA of the CDR3 is TGTGCCAGCAGCGTAACCGGGACAGGAGACGTTGGGGACACCTTC. Protein sequence: CASSVTGTGDVGDTF. The V call is TRBV9, the J call TRBJ1-2; the match to TRBD1 covers 8 bases. CDR1 SGDLS and CDR2 YYNGEE come from the germline V gene. With 1 base clipped from V and 12 bases from J, the junction kept 14 bases outside the gene matches. The CDR3 runs 15 residues. Full variable domain (missing parts from reference TRBV9 and TRBJ1-2): DSGVTQTPKHLITATGQRVTLRCSPRSGDLSVYWYQQSLDQGLQFLIQYYNGEERAKGNILERFSAQQFPDLHSELNLSSLELGDSALYFCASSVTGTGDVGDTFGSGTRLTVV.

V and J are TRBV19 and TRBJ2-7, with a tentative D call TRBD2 (6 bases). The germline gives CDR1 LNHDA, CDR2 SQIVND (reference sequence). V lost 5 bases and J 7 bases, leaving 15 bases between the germline ends. There are 13 residues in the CDR3. In DNA, the CDR3 is TGTGCCAGTAGTTTGGAGGGATCACGGGAGCAGTACTTC. Translation gives CASSLEGSREQYF.

The chain carries TRBV9 and TRBJ2-1, with 10 nucleotides matching TRBD2. V was pared by 0 bases and J by 0 bases, with 6 bases of the junction left unmatched. This CDR3 contains 18 residues. Germline assignment: CDR1 SGDLS and CDR2 YYNGEE. CDR3 sequence: CASSVGPSGGSSYNEQFF. As DNA, the CDR3 is TGTGCCAGCAGCGTAGGCCCTAGCGGGGGAAGCTCCTACAATGAGCAGTTCTTC.

This CDR3 reads CASSQGVEETQYF. The CDR3 nucleotides are TGTGCCAGCAGCCAGGGCGTGGAAGAGACCCAGTACTTC. The chain links TRBV11-3 to TRBJ2-5; D perhaps matches TRBD1 (5 bases). Germline CDR1 is SGHNT and CDR2 is YENEEA. This CDR3 comprises 13 residues. V lost 5 bases to trimming and J lost 3 bases, with 10 bases between them.

Only a few counts were recorded for this clone. The V call is TRBV19, the J call TRBJ1-1; no clear D gene. V was pared by 1 base and J by 7 bases, with 10 bases between. The CDR3 is 13 amino acids. In germline, CDR1 is LNHDA, CDR2 SQIVND (reference sequence). The CDR3 nucleotides read TGTGCCAGTAGTATAGCACCGCGGAGTGAAGCTTTCTTT. Encoded protein: CASSIAPRSEAFF.

CDR3 amino acids: CASSLRRQGRVGTEAFF. The CDR3, as DNA: TGTGCCAGCAGTCTCCGGCGACAGGGTCGGGTAGGCACTGAAGCTTTCTTT. The V call is TRBV6-2 or TRBV6-3, the J call TRBJ1-1, with TRBD1 matching over 7 bases. The CDR3 loop spans 17 amino acids. V lost 5 bases to trimming and J lost 4 bases; unmatched junction nucleotides: 16. Looked up from germline, CDR1 is MNHEY and CDR2 is SVGEGT.

The gene calls are TRBV19 and TRBJ1-4; 8 nucleotides line up with TRBD1. Looked up from germline, CDR1 is LNHDA and CDR2 is SQIVND (reference sequence). With V trimmed by 2 bases and J by 7 bases, 6 bases remained unmatched. The CDR3 has 15 residues. The CDR3, as DNA: TGTGCCAGTAGTATACAGGGGGCGCGGGTTGAAAAACTGTTTTTT. Its protein product is CASSIQGARVEKLFF.

CDR3 sequence: CASSLGGAGAREETQYF. CDR3 DNA: TGTGCCAGCAGCCTTGGGGGAGCGGGGGCCCGGGAAGAGACCCAGTACTTC. The V gene is TRBV13, the J gene TRBJ2-5, with 8 bases identical to TRBD2. V was clipped by 5 bases and J by 3 bases; unmatched bases: 14. This CDR3 has 17 residues. Germline V CDR1 and CDR2: PRHDT, FYEKMQ (reference sequence).

The V and J genes are TRBV2 and TRBJ1-2, with unresolved D. The V end lost 1 base, the J end lost 4 bases, and 10 bases lay between the germline ends. The CDR3 has 14 amino acids. Germline-derived CDR1 and CDR2 are SNHLY and FYNNEI. Written as DNA, the CDR3 is TGTGCCAGCAGTGAAGTGGGCGGGCCCTATGGCTACACCTTC. Amino acid sequence: CASSEVGGPYGYTF.

The chain combines TRBV9 with TRBJ2-5; maybe TRBD2 (5 bases). Germline V gene lookup returns CDR1 SGDLS and CDR2 YYNGEE. The CDR3 runs 14 residues. The germline V and J ends were trimmed by 0 bases and 4 bases, with 10 bases remaining between them. DNA of the CDR3: TGTGCCAGCAGCGTAGGTTTCCGGGGAGAGACCCAGTACTTC. It translates to CASSVGFRGETQYF.